Presented here are 24 T cell receptor beta chains from one specimen sequenced in a study of naive and memory T cell subsets listed by TCRdb under 2017. Libraries were built with UMI-ligation and nested PCR. The sample was run on an Illumina MiSeq. An equimolar mix of two oligonucleotides covering both TRBC1 and TRBC2 was used as the beta constant-region primer. TCRdb reprocessed the public reads (quality trimming at Q25 with fastp, clone calling with MiXCR) and kept in-frame beta chains. Merged by CDR3 protein, the rows form single entries marked with the most common genes and DNA. This sample comprises about 90,000 distinct CDR3 sequences, 6% to 7.5% of them detected only once. The ten largest clones take up 1.5% to 2% of the sample. Material: central memory CD4+ T cells from blood. Interpreted using the paper, the cell subset or site label stands for: central memory, CD45RA- CD27+. These receptors all come from a human donor in good health.

This clonotype was seen many times. The V gene is TRBV7-2, the J gene TRBJ1-5; D call uncertain. The CDR3 extends over 12 amino acids. Germline assignment: CDR1 SGHTA and CDR2 FQGNSA. Trimming cost V 3 bases and J 11 bases, with 11 bases left between them. The CDR3 nucleotides are TGTGCCAGCAGCTTCCCCGGCGGGGCCCAGCATTTT. Translated: CASSFPGGAQHF.

V gene TRBV11-3 combines with J gene TRBJ2-1, with D perhaps matching TRBD2 (6 bases). This CDR3 spans 18 amino acids. The V end lost 2 bases, the J end lost 8 bases, and 25 bases lay between the germline ends. Germline CDR1 is SGHNT and CDR2 is YENEEA. The CDR3 nucleotides are TGTGCCAGCAGCTTAACGTTCGAGGAGGGCATGAGTTTCGATGAGCAGTTCTTC. Translation: CASSLTFEEGMSFDEQFF. Full variable domain (outside the CDR3, taken from reference TRBV11-3 and TRBJ2-1): EAGVVQSPRYKIIEKKQPVAFWCNPISGHNTLYWYLQNLGQGPELLIRYENEEAVDDSQLPKDRFSAERLKGVDSTLKIQPAELGDSAVYLCASSLTFEEGMSFDEQFFGPGTRLTVL.

This clonotype was observed many times. V gene TRBV28 combines with J gene TRBJ1-1; the D gene is possibly TRBD1 (5 bases). Trimming took off 6 bases at V and 1 base at J, with 15 bases between the two ends. Germline V gene lookup returns CDR1 MDHEN and CDR2 SYDVKM. This CDR3 region has 15 residues. The CDR3 DNA follows: TGTGCCAGCAGGGAGACCCGAACAGGGAACACTGAAGCTTTCTTT. Translation: CASRETRTGNTEAFF.

This chain connects TRBV29-1 to TRBJ2-2; no clear D gene. The V and J ends lost 5 bases and 6 bases respectively, with 16 bases between them. Per germline, CDR1 SQVTM and CDR2 ANQGSEA. The CDR3 covers 14 residues. The CDR3 sequence: CSVWAVQPPGELFF. CDR3 nucleotides: TGCAGCGTTTGGGCTGTCCAGCCGCCCGGGGAGCTGTTTTTT.

CDR3 in amino acids: CASSPRGLAGNEQFF. CDR3 nucleotide sequence: TGTGCCAGCAGCCCGAGGGGGCTAGCGGGAAATGAGCAGTTCTTC. The J gene is TRBJ2-1, the V gene TRBV12-3 or TRBV12-4, with 9 bases aligning to TRBD2. Trimming removed 6 bases from V and 7 bases from J; junction bases left unmatched: 10. The CDR3 runs 15 residues.

V is TRBV16 and J is TRBJ2-6; 9 nucleotides agree with TRBD1. The CDR3 consists of 15 residues. Germline V CDR1 and CDR2: KGHSY, FQNENV. V trimming: 4 bases; J trimming: 3 bases; junction bases outside the gene matches: 1. The CDR3 DNA reads as TGTGCCAGCAGCCCGACAGGGGGTGGGGCCAACGTCCTGACTTTC. Its protein is CASSPTGGGANVLTF.

Many counts were recorded for this clonotype. V usage is TRBV20-1 and J usage is TRBJ1-1, with unresolved D. CDR3 length equals 9 residues. Trimming stripped 7 bases from V and 6 bases from J, with 6 bases between. Germline V lookup: CDR1 DFQATT, CDR2 SNEGSKA (reference sequence). CDR3 bases: TGCAGTGTTTGGCCTGAAGCTTTCTTT. Amino acid sequence: CSVWPEAFF.

This clonotype came up a few times. The rearrangement links TRBV12-3 or TRBV12-4 to TRBJ1-1; D is undetermined. Between the trimmed V and J ends, which lost 1 base and 6 bases, there was a span of 15 bases. The CDR3 consists of 15 residues. DNA for the CDR3: TGTGCCAGCAGTTTAGGGGGTCCTCCGGGCTCTGAAGCTTTCTTT. As protein: CASSLGGPPGSEAFF.

This clonotype has ten or more counts. This chain links TRBV20-1 with TRBJ1-3, with TRBD1 as a possible D gene (6 bases). The CDR3 covers 14 residues. Germline-derived CDR1 and CDR2 are DFQATT and SNEGSKA (reference sequence). Trimming took off 6 bases at V and 2 bases at J, with 14 bases between the two ends. The CDR3 nucleotides are TGCAGTGCCACAGACAGGCTGGCTGGAAACACCATATATTTT. This gives the protein CSATDRLAGNTIYF.

The chain combines TRBV5-1 with TRBJ2-7, with 10 nucleotides matching TRBD1. In germline, CDR1 is SGHRS, CDR2 YFSETQ. V lost 4 bases and J lost 2; bases outside the gene matches: 9. The length of the CDR3 is 16 residues. CDR3 loop: CASSRTGTGAAYEQYF. DNA of the CDR3: TGCGCCAGCAGCAGAACCGGGACAGGGGCGGCCTACGAGCAGTACTTC.

A few counts support this clonotype. V and J are TRBV28 and TRBJ1-3; D is unclear. V was trimmed by 4 bases and J by 0 bases, leaving 13 bases between them. Per the germline V gene, CDR1 is MDHEN and CDR2 is SYDVKM. CDR3 length equals 16 residues. The CDR3 nucleotides are TGTGCCAGCAGTTCCAATCCCGGAAGCTCTGGAAACACCATATATTTT. Its translation is CASSSNPGSSGNTIYF. The complete variable domain, with remaining parts taken from reference TRBV28 and TRBJ1-3, reads DVKVTQSSRYLVKRTGEKVFLECVQDMDHENMFWYRQDPGLGLRLIYFSYDVKMKEKGDIPEGYSVSREKKERFSLILESASTNQTSMYLCASSSNPGSSGNTIYFGEGSWLTVV.

This clonotype occurred a few times. The gene calls are TRBV12-3 or TRBV12-4 and TRBJ2-3, with 7 positions matching TRBD1. This CDR3 spans 14 amino acids. V was clipped by 5 bases and J by 3 bases; unmatched bases: 5. The CDR3 reads CASSHTGETDTQYF. The CDR3 nucleotides are TGTGCCAGCAGTCACACAGGGGAAACAGATACGCAGTATTTT.

In its sample, this clonotype was seen many times. The rearrangement joins TRBV6-2 or TRBV6-3 to TRBJ1-5; 7 positions match TRBD1. This CDR3 spans 13 amino acids. With 6 bases clipped from V and 11 bases from J, the junction kept 10 bases outside the gene matches. Germline V gene data show CDR1 as MNHEY and CDR2 as SVGEGT. The CDR3 coding sequence is TGTGCCAGCAGATCCACAGGGGTCGGGGCCCAGCATTTT. Translation gives CASRSTGVGAQHF.

This clonotype was found many times. The V and J genes are TRBV18 and TRBJ1-1; possible D gene TRBD1, 5 bases. CDR1 is KGHSH, CDR2 LQKENI, per germline. V lost 2 bases and J lost 1, with 5 bases in between. This CDR3 contains 13 residues. The CDR3 sequence is CASSPTGNTEAFF. Here the CDR3 DNA reads TGTGCCAGCTCACCAACAGGGAACACTGAAGCTTTCTTT.

This clonotype has a count of ten or more. The V gene is TRBV7-2, the J gene TRBJ2-5; D is uncertain. There are 13 residues in the CDR3. Trimming cost V 4 bases and J 5 bases, with 11 bases left between them. Germline values: CDR1 SGHTA, CDR2 FQGNSA. The CDR3 protein is CASSYYVIETQYF. For the CDR3, the DNA is TGTGCCAGCAGCTACTACGTTATTGAGACCCAGTACTTC.

In its sample, this clonotype was seen a few times. CDR3 protein: CASSYSGNTGELFF. The CDR3 DNA sequence: TGTGCCAGCAGTTACTCGGGGAACACCGGGGAGCTGTTTTTT. The genes are TRBV6-2 or TRBV6-3 and TRBJ2-2; D unclear. V gave up 0 bases and J gave up 1 base, with 3 bases separating them. CDR1 and CDR2 from the germline V gene are MNHEY and SVGEGT. The CDR3 has 14 residues.

The J gene is TRBJ2-1, the V gene TRBV7-9; 8 bases line up with TRBD2. Losses at the gene ends were 3 bases for V and 7 bases for J; bases not matched to a gene: 8. Germline values: CDR1 SEHNR, CDR2 FQNEAQ (reference sequence). The CDR3 totals 15 residues. CDR3 loop: CASSLKRGWGNEQFF. CDR3 bases: TGTGCCAGCAGCTTGAAGCGGGGGTGGGGGAATGAGCAGTTCTTC.

This clonotype was detected many times. The V gene is TRBV7-2, the J gene TRBJ1-3; the D gene is possibly TRBD1 (5 bases). Trimming cost V 4 bases and J 4 bases, with 11 bases left between them. Germline V gene sequence: CDR1 SGHTA, CDR2 FQGNSA. This CDR3 contains 14 residues. The CDR3 reads CASSSRGFGNTIYF. The CDR3 DNA is TGTGCCAGCAGCTCTAGGGGTTTCGGAAACACCATATATTTT.

This clonotype was found many times. This chain connects TRBV20-1 to TRBJ1-5; D gene unclear. Germline V gives CDR1 DFQATT, CDR2 SNEGSKA (reference sequence). V lost 3 bases and J lost 0, with 6 bases in between. This CDR3 region has 13 residues. The CDR3 DNA reads as TGCAGTGCTAGCCCCACTAGCAATCAGCCCCAGCATTTT. It codes for CSASPTSNQPQHF.

This clonotype was observed a single time. The CDR3 nucleotides are TGTGCCAGCTCACCAAGTCCGCAAGAGACCCAGTACTTC. Translation: CASSPSPQETQYF. The V gene is TRBV18, the J gene TRBJ2-5; no firm D call. The CDR3 contains 13 residues. CDR1 is KGHSH, CDR2 LQKENI, per germline. V was pared by 2 bases and J by 2 bases, with 6 bases between.

This rearrangement joins TRBV5-4 to TRBJ2-2; 9 bases align to TRBD2. The CDR3 spans 16 residues. J lost 6 bases, V lost 2 bases, and 8 bases had no gene match. CDR1 is SGHNT, CDR2 YYREEE, per germline (reference sequence). In DNA, the CDR3 is TGTGCCAGCAGCTTCCCCGGGACTAGCCCGGCCGGGGAGCTGTTTTTT. Its translation is CASSFPGTSPAGELFF.

This clonotype was counted ten times or more. This chain uses TRBV2 with TRBJ2-5; D is unresolved. The length of the CDR3 is 14 residues. Germline CDR1 reads SNHLY; CDR2 reads FYNNEI. V lost 4 bases and J lost 3, with 12 bases in between. CDR3 residues: CASSVQSPKETQYF. In DNA, the CDR3 is TGTGCCAGCAGTGTCCAGTCTCCAAAAGAGACCCAGTACTTC.

This clonotype has only a few counts. The chain recombines TRBV4-1 with TRBJ1-1, with D maybe TRBD1 (5 bases). The CDR3 consists of 16 residues. Trimming removed 1 base from V and 1 base from J, with 13 bases in between. Germline V lookup: CDR1 MGHRA, CDR2 YSYEKL. The CDR3, as DNA: TGCGCCAGCAGCCAAGGGGGGGGAAGGACGAACACTGAAGCTTTCTTT. This codes for CASSQGGGRTNTEAFF.

The chain recombines TRBV6-2 or TRBV6-3 with TRBJ1-2, with D unclear. V lost 7 bases, J lost 7 bases, and 19 bases lay in between. The V gene's germline CDR1 is MNHEY and CDR2 SVGEGT. This CDR3 has 14 amino acids. The CDR3 loop reads CASKDPAQQSGYTF. CDR3 sequence (DNA): TGTGCCAGCAAAGACCCAGCTCAACAGAGTGGCTACACCTTC.